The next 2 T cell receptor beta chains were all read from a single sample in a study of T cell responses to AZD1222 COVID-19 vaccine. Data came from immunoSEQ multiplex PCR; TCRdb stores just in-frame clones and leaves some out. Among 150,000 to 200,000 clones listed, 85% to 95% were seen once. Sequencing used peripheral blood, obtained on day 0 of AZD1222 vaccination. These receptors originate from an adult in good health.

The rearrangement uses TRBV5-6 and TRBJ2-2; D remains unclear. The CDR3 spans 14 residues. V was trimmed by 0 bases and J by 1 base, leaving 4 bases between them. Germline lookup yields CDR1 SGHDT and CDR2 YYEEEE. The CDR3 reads CASSLVQNTGELFF. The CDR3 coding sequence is TGTGCCAGCAGCTTGGTACAGAACACCGGGGAGCTGTTTTTT.

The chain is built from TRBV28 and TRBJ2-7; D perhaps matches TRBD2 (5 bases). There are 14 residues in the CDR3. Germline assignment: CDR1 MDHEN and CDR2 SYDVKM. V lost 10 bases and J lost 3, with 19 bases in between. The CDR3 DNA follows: TGTGCCACCGGGATTTCGAGGCCCCTCTACGAGCAGTACTTC. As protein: CATGISRPLYEQYF.